The 5 T cell receptor beta chains in this list originate from one sample, sequenced in a study of T-cell memory formation after mild COVID-19. TCRdb fed the 5' RACE reads into MiXCR, producing one record per CDR3 protein. The data show 450,000 to 650,000 distinct CDR3 sequences, around 17% seen once. The sequenced sample was PBMCs or a T cell subset sorted from them (not recorded which). The receptor source for this set is an adult woman who had mild COVID-19 (a few samples of this study predate the infection). Cell type and time point are not known.

This clonotype was found a few times. This chain links TRBV20-1 with TRBJ2-6, with D possibly being TRBD2 (5 bases). CDR1 is DFQATT and CDR2 is SNEGSKA in the germline V gene (reference sequence). CDR3 length: 19 residues. Trimming pared 0 bases from V and 0 bases from J, leaving 18 bases between. The CDR3 DNA sequence: TGCAGTGCTAGAGACGCCGAGGGATGGGGTCTCTCTGGGGCCAACGTCCTGACTTTC. It is translated as CSARDAEGWGLSGANVLTF.

Note on this clonotype: The junction does not match germline at one end; this may be a read error. The chain employs TRBV12-3 or TRBV12-4 and TRBJ2-1; 11 bases fit TRBD2. The CDR3 is 15 amino acids. CDR3 loop: CASSIAGGPGNEQFF. The CDR3, as DNA: TGTGCCAGCAGTATAGCGGGGGGGCCGGGTAATGAGCAGTTCTTC.

This clonotype has only a few counts. The CDR3 DNA reads TGCGCCAGCAGCGAGCTTAGCGGGGGGAAAGATACGCAGTATTTT. Translating it yields CASSELSGGKDTQYF. This chain links TRBV4-1 with TRBJ2-3; TRBD2 matches 10 bases. V dropped 5 bases and J dropped 5; count of bases not matched to a gene: 7. The CDR3 runs to 15 residues. CDR1 and CDR2 from the germline V gene are MGHRA and YSYEKL.

This clonotype was seen only a few times. Here the CDR3 DNA reads TGTGCCAGCAGCTTAGGGAGCAAGAGGGTCGAGACCCAGTACTTC. Encoded protein: CASSLGSKRVETQYF. The V and J genes are TRBV7-3 and TRBJ2-5; possibly TRBD2 for D (5 bases). The CDR3 has 15 amino acids. The V gene lost 2 bases and the J gene lost 5 bases, with 15 bases spanning the gap. Germline CDR1 reads SGHTA; CDR2 reads FQGTGA.

This clonotype was counted a few times. The CDR3 DNA follows: TGTGCCAGCAACGGACTAGCGGGAGGGCCAGGGTACGAGCAGTACTTC. This encodes CASNGLAGGPGYEQYF. The chain couples TRBV11-2 to TRBJ2-7, with 15 bases lining up with TRBD2. The CDR3 covers 16 residues. V gave up 7 bases and J gave up 4 bases; unmatched junction bases: 8. Germline lookup yields CDR1 SGHAT and CDR2 FQNNGV.